This T cell receptor beta chain came from a study of blood T cell repertoires in COVID-19. CDR3 length: 15 residues. CDR1 is LNHDA, CDR2 SQIVND, per germline (reference sequence). Trimming removed 0 bases from V and 2 bases from J, with 8 bases in between. TCRdb's table, derived via immunoSEQ multiplex PCR, lists solely in-frame clones and lacks some. Here the sample spans more than 250,000 clones, around 88% being singletons. The J gene is TRBJ2-1, the V gene TRBV19; weak D call: TRBD1 (5 bases). The source is a woman between 45 and 65 years old with acute or convalescent COVID-19. The sample was peripheral blood. The CDR3 DNA is TGTGCCAGTAGTATAGAGGCAGGGACCTACAATGAGCAGTTCTTC. It encodes CASSIEAGTYNEQFF. The whole variable domain, filled in from reference TRBV19 and TRBJ2-1, reads DGGITQSPKYLFRKEGQNVTLSCEQNLNHDAMYWYRQDPGQGLRLIYYSQIVNDFQKGDIAEGYSVSREKKESFPLTVTSAQKNPTAFYLCASSIEAGTYNEQFFGPGTRLTVL.